A selection of T cell receptor beta chains follows, all from one sample in a study of monozygotic twins with inflammatory bowel disease. Following a re-call of the 5' RACE reads, TCRdb has one entry per CDR3 protein and lacks DNA. The sample's table shows fewer than 150,000 distinct CDR3 sequences. Sequencing used blood. The receptors derive from a human donor with ulcerative colitis or Crohn's disease, or a healthy co-twin of an affected twin (not recorded which). Both conserved end residues are part of each CDR3. Size tells how often a clone was seen (once, few, many) or the class of an expanded clone, and some rows leave it out.

abundance: -; j_gene: TRBJ2-7; v_gene: TRBV11-2; CDR3aa: CASSSRTPTVFLGHEQYF
abundance: -; j_gene: TRBJ1-1; v_gene: TRBV5-1; CDR3aa: CASSRSPNTEAFF
abundance: -; j_gene: TRBJ2-7; v_gene: TRBV12-3/TRBV12-4; CDR3aa: CASRAGGSSYEQYF
abundance: -; j_gene: TRBJ2-7; v_gene: TRBV4-3; CDR3aa: CASSQDPRDRGFDEQYF
abundance: -; j_gene: TRBJ1-1; v_gene: TRBV15; CDR3aa: CATSGQMNTEAFF
abundance: -; j_gene: TRBJ2-7; v_gene: TRBV5-1; CDR3aa: CASSLLTAGGSEQYF
abundance: -; j_gene: TRBJ1-5; v_gene: TRBV7-9; CDR3aa: CASSLSGQGASQPQHF
abundance: -; j_gene: TRBJ2-7; v_gene: TRBV5-1; CDR3aa: CASTHGVQSYEQYF
abundance: -; j_gene: TRBJ1-2; v_gene: TRBV5-1; CDR3aa: CASSAGGVRYGYTF
abundance: -; j_gene: TRBJ2-4; v_gene: TRBV5-1; CDR3aa: CASSLAGQEQNIQYF
abundance: -; j_gene: TRBJ1-6; v_gene: TRBV10-2; CDR3aa: CASSEGRSSYNSPLHF
abundance: -; j_gene: TRBJ1-4; v_gene: TRBV7-6; CDR3aa: CASSLAPPPTNEKLFF
abundance: -; j_gene: TRBJ1-5; v_gene: TRBV20-1; CDR3aa: CSARDSILGVSNQPQHF
abundance: -; j_gene: TRBJ2-7; v_gene: TRBV28; CDR3aa: CASSLGQARRYF
abundance: -; j_gene: TRBJ1-3; v_gene: TRBV5-6; CDR3aa: CASSLVAGGSGNTIYF
abundance: -; j_gene: TRBJ1-4; v_gene: TRBV7-2; CDR3aa: CASSRFPRTGLDEKLFF
abundance: -; j_gene: TRBJ2-3; v_gene: TRBV7-2; CDR3aa: CASSSGQFDTQYF
abundance: -; j_gene: TRBJ1-2; v_gene: TRBV5-5; CDR3aa: CASRGTGNGYTF
abundance: -; j_gene: TRBJ2-7; v_gene: TRBV7-2; CDR3aa: CASSRSSGGISYEQYF
abundance: -; j_gene: TRBJ1-5; v_gene: TRBV18; CDR3aa: CASSRSTGLEPQHF
abundance: -; j_gene: TRBJ2-1; v_gene: TRBV29-1; CDR3aa: CSVTWGAYNEQFF
abundance: -; j_gene: TRBJ2-3; v_gene: TRBV6-2/TRBV6-3; CDR3aa: CASSYSASGISTDTQYF
abundance: -; j_gene: TRBJ2-7; v_gene: TRBV5-1; CDR3aa: CASSTGPYEQYF
abundance: -; j_gene: TRBJ1-2; v_gene: TRBV2; CDR3aa: CASSGDGGYYGYTF
abundance: -; j_gene: TRBJ1-4; v_gene: TRBV18; CDR3aa: CASSPRQSNEKLFF
abundance: -; j_gene: TRBJ1-5; v_gene: TRBV7-2; CDR3aa: CASSAQGVLRNQPQHF
abundance: -; j_gene: TRBJ1-6; v_gene: TRBV5-1; CDR3aa: CASSLGSKEINSPLHF
abundance: -; j_gene: TRBJ2-6; v_gene: TRBV5-4; CDR3aa: CASSLDGRTPPGSGANVLTF
abundance: -; j_gene: TRBJ2-7; v_gene: TRBV5-1; CDR3aa: CASSLQDTYEQYF
abundance: -; j_gene: TRBJ1-4; v_gene: TRBV27; CDR3aa: CASSMRENEKLFF
abundance: -; j_gene: TRBJ1-5; v_gene: TRBV28; CDR3aa: CASHRETLYNQPQHF
abundance: medium-sized; j_gene: TRBJ1-1; v_gene: TRBV4-1; CDR3aa: CASSQGQGAWGTEAFF
abundance: -; j_gene: TRBJ2-5; v_gene: TRBV25-1; CDR3aa: CASNGGETQYF
abundance: -; j_gene: TRBJ1-3; v_gene: TRBV27; CDR3aa: CASSLNSYSGNTIYF
abundance: -; j_gene: TRBJ1-4; v_gene: TRBV5-1; CDR3aa: CASSLQGTNEKLFF
abundance: -; j_gene: TRBJ2-1; v_gene: TRBV6-5; CDR3aa: CASTAGGDEQFF
abundance: -; j_gene: TRBJ1-1; v_gene: TRBV6-1; CDR3aa: CASYRGMNTEAFF
abundance: -; j_gene: TRBJ1-5; v_gene: TRBV19; CDR3aa: CASSIPWGGNQPQHF
abundance: -; j_gene: TRBJ1-2; v_gene: TRBV20-1; CDR3aa: CSARGGQSYGYTF
abundance: -; j_gene: TRBJ2-7; v_gene: TRBV10-3; CDR3aa: CAISEEDRLELFSYEQYF
abundance: -; j_gene: TRBJ2-1; v_gene: TRBV7-2; CDR3aa: CASSPGGAGREFF
abundance: -; j_gene: TRBJ1-1; v_gene: TRBV12-3/TRBV12-4; CDR3aa: CASSHTGTDTEAFF
abundance: -; j_gene: TRBJ2-3; v_gene: TRBV11-3; CDR3aa: CASSLRQGLTDTQYF
abundance: -; j_gene: TRBJ1-5; v_gene: TRBV6-1; CDR3aa: CASSLRGNSNQPQHF
abundance: -; j_gene: TRBJ1-1; v_gene: TRBV5-1; CDR3aa: CASSSREHTEVFF
abundance: -; j_gene: TRBJ2-2; v_gene: TRBV13; CDR3aa: CASSLLMSQGSGELFF
abundance: -; j_gene: TRBJ2-1; v_gene: TRBV7-9; CDR3aa: CASSPRRNEQFF
abundance: -; j_gene: TRBJ2-3; v_gene: TRBV20-1; CDR3aa: CSGGDRGTDTQYF
abundance: -; j_gene: TRBJ2-1; v_gene: TRBV5-1; CDR3aa: CASSLGSLPGRLDNEQFF
abundance: -; j_gene: TRBJ1-5; v_gene: TRBV20-1; CDR3aa: CSASGGLGNQPQHF
abundance: -; j_gene: TRBJ1-1; v_gene: TRBV6-1; CDR3aa: CASRLTGVVDTEAFF
abundance: -; j_gene: TRBJ2-7; v_gene: TRBV7-3; CDR3aa: CASSPGSSSYEQYF
abundance: -; j_gene: TRBJ1-3; v_gene: TRBV7-2; CDR3aa: CASSPVSSGNTIYF
abundance: -; j_gene: TRBJ2-1; v_gene: TRBV6-5; CDR3aa: CASSYSGTGQFF
abundance: -; j_gene: TRBJ1-1; v_gene: TRBV5-5; CDR3aa: CASSLSIWDRGTEAFF
abundance: -; j_gene: TRBJ1-1; v_gene: TRBV5-8; CDR3aa: CASSRFDTEAFF
abundance: -; j_gene: TRBJ2-1; v_gene: TRBV4-1; CDR3aa: CASSQVGTLSSYNEQFF
abundance: -; j_gene: TRBJ2-2; v_gene: TRBV6-1; CDR3aa: CASGQGVNTGELFF